This T cell receptor beta chain originates from a study of T-cell reconstitution after alpha-beta-depleted transplantation in children. This clonotype was seen many times. Molecular barcoding with unique molecular identifiers was used for the TCRbeta library. TCRdb recomputed calls from the PCR reads with MiXCR, one row per CDR3 protein. The sample lists 600,000 to 700,000 distinct CDR3 sequences; over 10% were seen once. CDR1 is SEHNR and CDR2 is FQNEAQ in the germline V gene (reference sequence). Trimming stripped 5 bases from V and 5 bases from J, with 18 bases between. This CDR3 region has 15 residues.

This clonotype was obtained from a girl aged 2 to 9 with congenital amegakaryocytic thrombocytopenia, due to receive a stem cell transplant. The V call is TRBV7-9, the J call TRBJ2-5; tentatively, D is TRBD1 (6 bases). Specimen: PBMCs, collected before TCRalphabeta/CD19-depleted stem cell transplant. CDR3 in DNA: TGTGCCAGCAGCCCGGGACACCTTGAGGGGGAGACCCAGTACTTC. Translating gives CASSPGHLEGETQYF.